This record looks at one T cell receptor beta chain sequence and its context. Antigen unknown. The data derive from a study of T cell responses to AZD1222 COVID-19 vaccine. The protocol was immunoSEQ multiplex PCR, while the TCRdb copy is restricted to in-frame clones and leaves out a portion. The table records about 140,000 clones, 91% of them present only once. General study results and limits: Sampling that yielded the repertoires occurred only after the peak T cell response. Clonal diversity may have been underestimated, and the donors were mostly white British, with more females than males.

The starting material was peripheral blood, obtained 28 days after the second dose of the MenACWY control vaccine. The source is an adult who received the MenACWY meningococcal vaccine as a control.

CDR3 coding DNA: TGTGCCAGCAGTCTGGGGACAGGGGGCTATGGCTACACCTTC. This encodes CASSLGTGGYGYTF. The genes are TRBV6-5 and TRBJ1-2, with 11 bases matching TRBD1. CDR3 length: 14 amino acids. In germline, CDR1 is MNHEY, CDR2 SVGAGI. J lost 4 bases, V lost 5 bases, and 3 bases had no gene match.